The rows below give T cell receptor beta chains drawn from one sample of a study of cytomegalovirus exposure and HLA in healthy donors. Only in-frame clones appear in the TCRdb table, and some are missing; sequencing was by immunoSEQ multiplex PCR. The sample holds about 220,000 clones, approximately 83% seen once. Material for sequencing was PBMCs. These receptors were collected from a boy aged 2 to 10 in good health and CMV-seronegative. Each CDR3 is given with its conserved first and last residue. A D gene is named only where the DNA matches it firmly.

D gene	V gene	J gene	CDR3 DNA	CDR3 protein
TRBD1	TRBV5-1	TRBJ2-7	TGCGCCAGCAGCTTGGAGGCGGGACAGGCCTACGAGCAGTACTTC	CASSLEAGQAYEQYF
TRBD1	TRBV27	TRBJ2-5	TGTGCCAGCAGTTGGACAGGGGGCCGGGAGACCCAGTACTTC	CASSWTGGRETQYF
.	TRBV7-9	TRBJ1-3	TGTGCCAAATCAGGGGCGTCTGGAAACACCATATATTTT	CAKSGASGNTIYF
.	TRBV2	TRBJ2-5	TGTGCCAGCAGGGAGGCCACGTACCAAGAGACCCAGTACTTC	CASREATYQETQYF
TRBD1	TRBV13	TRBJ2-3	TGTGCCAGCAGCCCCCAGGGGGACAGGGGCGGAAATACGCAGTATTTT	CASSPQGDRGGNTQYF
.	TRBV25-1	TRBJ2-7	TGTGCCAGCAGTGAATTCCCTTTGACAGGACGGGACGAGCAGTACTTC	CASSEFPLTGRDEQYF
.	TRBV6-5	TRBJ2-7	TGTGCCAGCAGTTACTCCGGCAGGGATTACGAGCAGTACTTC	CASSYSGRDYEQYF
.	TRBV21-1	TRBJ2-7	TGTGCCAGCAGCGACCGGGACAGGGACCACGAGCAGTACTTC	CASSDRDRDHEQYF
.	TRBV6-5	TRBJ1-1	TGTGCCAGCAGTTACCTAGGCAGCACTGAAGCTTTCTTT	CASSYLGSTEAFF
.	TRBV7-6	TRBJ1-1	TGTGCCAGCAGCTTAGGGCAGGGCTTAAACACTGAAGCTTTCTTT	CASSLGQGLNTEAFF
.	TRBV6-6	TRBJ2-1	TGTGCCAGCGTCGGGAGCCATGAGCAGTTCTTC	CASVGSHEQFF
.	TRBV25-1	TRBJ2-7	TGTGCCAGCAGTGAATGGACAGCCTACGAGCAGTACTTC	CASSEWTAYEQYF
.	TRBV30	TRBJ1-3	TGTGCCCAATCTTCGGGTGGAAACACCATATATTTT	CAQSSGGNTIYF
.	TRBV27	TRBJ1-1	TGTGCCAGCAGTTTATTAGGGGGTAAAGCTTTCTTT	CASSLLGGKAFF
.	TRBV5-1	TRBJ2-7	TGCGCCAGCAGCTGGGGGCCCAGGGACCTCTCCTACGAGCAGTACTTC	CASSWGPRDLSYEQYF
.	TRBV5-6	TRBJ2-1	TGTGCCAGCAGCTCTCGACGACTGGATAGCTCCTACAATGAGCAGTTCTTC	CASSSRRLDSSYNEQFF